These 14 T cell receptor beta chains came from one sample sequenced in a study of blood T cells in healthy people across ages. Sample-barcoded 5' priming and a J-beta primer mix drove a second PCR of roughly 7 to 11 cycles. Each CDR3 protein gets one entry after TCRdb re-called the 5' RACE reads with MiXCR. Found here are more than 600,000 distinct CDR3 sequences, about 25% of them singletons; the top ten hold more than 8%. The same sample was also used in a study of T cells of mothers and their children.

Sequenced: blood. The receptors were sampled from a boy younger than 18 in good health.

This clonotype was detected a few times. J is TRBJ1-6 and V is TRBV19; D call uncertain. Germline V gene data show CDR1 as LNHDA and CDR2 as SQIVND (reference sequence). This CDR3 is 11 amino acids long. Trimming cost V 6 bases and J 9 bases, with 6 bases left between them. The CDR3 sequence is CASSDGSPLHF. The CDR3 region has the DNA TGTGCCAGTAGCGACGGTTCACCCCTCCACTTT.

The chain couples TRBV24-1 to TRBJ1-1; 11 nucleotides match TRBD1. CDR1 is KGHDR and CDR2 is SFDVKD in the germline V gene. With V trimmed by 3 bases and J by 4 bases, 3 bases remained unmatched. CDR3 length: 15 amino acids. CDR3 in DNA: TGTGCCACCAGTGATCCCGGGACAGGGGGCACTGAAGCTTTCTTT. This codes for CATSDPGTGGTEAFF.

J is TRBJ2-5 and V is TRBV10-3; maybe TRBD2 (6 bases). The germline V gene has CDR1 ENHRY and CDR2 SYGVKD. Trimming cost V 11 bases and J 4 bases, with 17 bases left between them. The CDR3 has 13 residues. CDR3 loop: CASSGGNVETQYF. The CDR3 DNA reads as TGTGCCTCGTCGGGCGGGAATGTAGAGACCCAGTACTTC.

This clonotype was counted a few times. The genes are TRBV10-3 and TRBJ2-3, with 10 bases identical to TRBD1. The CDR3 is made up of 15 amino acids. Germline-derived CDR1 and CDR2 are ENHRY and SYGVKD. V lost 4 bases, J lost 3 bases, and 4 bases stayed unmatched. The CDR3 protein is CAISVRDRGTDTQYF. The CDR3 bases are TGTGCCATCAGTGTCCGGGACAGGGGAACAGATACGCAGTATTTT.

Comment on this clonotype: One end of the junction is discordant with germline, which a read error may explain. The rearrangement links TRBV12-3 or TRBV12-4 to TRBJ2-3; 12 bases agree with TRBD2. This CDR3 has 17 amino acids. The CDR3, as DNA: TGTGCCAGTAGTTCGTACGGGACTAGCGGGCCCCCGAATACGCAGTATTTT. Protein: CASSSYGTSGPPNTQYF.

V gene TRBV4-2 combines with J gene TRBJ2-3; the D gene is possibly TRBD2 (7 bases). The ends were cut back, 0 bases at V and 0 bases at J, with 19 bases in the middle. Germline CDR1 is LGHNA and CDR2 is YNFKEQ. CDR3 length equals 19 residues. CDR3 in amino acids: CASSQDENVEGGSTDTQYF. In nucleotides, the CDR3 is TGTGCCAGCAGCCAAGATGAGAACGTGGAGGGGGGGAGCACAGATACGCAGTATTTT.

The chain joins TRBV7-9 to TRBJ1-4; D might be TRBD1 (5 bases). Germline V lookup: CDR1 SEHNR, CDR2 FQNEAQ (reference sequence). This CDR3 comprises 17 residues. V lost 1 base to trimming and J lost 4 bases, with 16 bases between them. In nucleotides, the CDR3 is TGTGCCAGCAGCTTAGACGGGGTGCGGGACCTTAATGAAAAACTGTTTTTT. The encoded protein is CASSLDGVRDLNEKLFF.

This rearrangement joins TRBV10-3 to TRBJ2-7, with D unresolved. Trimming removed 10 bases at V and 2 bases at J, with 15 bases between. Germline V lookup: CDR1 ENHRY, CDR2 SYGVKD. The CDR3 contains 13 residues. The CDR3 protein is CASRGQDTYEQYF. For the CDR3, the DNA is TGTGCCAGCCGTGGTCAGGATACCTACGAGCAGTACTTC.

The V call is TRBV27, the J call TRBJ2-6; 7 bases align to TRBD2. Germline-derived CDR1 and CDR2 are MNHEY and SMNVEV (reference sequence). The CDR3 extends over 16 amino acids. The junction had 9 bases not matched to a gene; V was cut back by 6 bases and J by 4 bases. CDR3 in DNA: TGTGCCAGCAGCCCCTGCGGGGGTTGGGGGGCCAACGTCCTGACTTTC. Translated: CASSPCGGWGANVLTF.

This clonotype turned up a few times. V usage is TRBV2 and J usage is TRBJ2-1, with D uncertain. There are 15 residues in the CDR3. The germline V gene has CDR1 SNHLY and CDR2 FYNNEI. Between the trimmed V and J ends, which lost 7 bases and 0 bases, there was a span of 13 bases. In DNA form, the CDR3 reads TGTGCCAGCAAAGCCTCATTAAGCTCCTACAATGAGCAGTTCTTC. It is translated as CASKASLSSYNEQFF.

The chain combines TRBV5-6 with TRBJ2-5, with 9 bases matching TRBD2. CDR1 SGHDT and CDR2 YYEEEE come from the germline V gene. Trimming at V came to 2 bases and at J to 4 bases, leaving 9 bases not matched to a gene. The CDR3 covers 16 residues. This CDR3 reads CASSFLAGEFVETQYF. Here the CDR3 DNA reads TGTGCCAGCAGCTTCTTAGCGGGAGAATTTGTAGAGACCCAGTACTTC.

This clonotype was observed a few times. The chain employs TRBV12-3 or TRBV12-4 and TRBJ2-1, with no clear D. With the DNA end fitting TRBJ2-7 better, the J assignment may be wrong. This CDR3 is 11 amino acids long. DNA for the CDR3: TGTGCCACCCCGGAGCGTTACGAGCAGTACTTC. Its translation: CATPERYEQYF.

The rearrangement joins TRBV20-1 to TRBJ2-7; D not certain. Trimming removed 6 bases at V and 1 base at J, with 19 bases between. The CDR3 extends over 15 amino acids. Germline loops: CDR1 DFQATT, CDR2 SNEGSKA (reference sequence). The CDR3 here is CSATDRLALSYEQYF. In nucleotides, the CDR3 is TGCAGTGCAACCGACCGACTCGCACTATCCTACGAGCAGTACTTC.

This CDR3 is CASSGLAGGLNEQFF. CDR3 DNA: TGTGCCAGCAGTGGCCTAGCGGGAGGGCTCAATGAGCAGTTCTTC. The chain recombines TRBV28 with TRBJ2-1; 12 bases are a match to TRBD2. Looked up from germline, CDR1 is MDHEN and CDR2 is SYDVKM. The CDR3 is 15 residues long. The ends lost 5 bases at V and 6 bases at J; junction bases unmatched: 5.